These 8 T cell receptor beta chains were sequenced from one sample in a study of tumor and adjacent non-tumor tissue in lung cancer. RNA was extracted from bulk tissue without any cell sorting. This non-tumor lung sample came from over 3 cm beyond the tumor edge. A modified ARM-PCR protocol with three rounds of nested PCR amplified TCRbeta. One entry per CDR3 protein results from TCRdb running MiXCR on the multiplex PCR reads. In the table there are some 97,000 distinct CDR3 sequences, over 55% of which are singletons. The material sequenced was distant non-tumor lung tissue. Source of these receptors: a man aged 30-40 years with non-small cell lung cancer.

A remark on this clonotype: Since the CDR3 does not end with the conserved phenylalanine or tryptophan, this likely comes from a read error. The chain carries TRBV11-2 and TRBJ2-1; D not certain. Looked up from germline, CDR1 is SGHAT and CDR2 is FQNNGV. Trimming took off 5 bases at V and 4 bases at J, with 18 bases between the two ends. The CDR3 runs 16 residues. The CDR3: CASSPTYHLVYNEQFI. The CDR3 nucleotides read TGTGCCAGCAGCCCAACGTACCATCTAGTGTACAATGAGCAGTTCATT.

This clonotype has just a few counts. This chain joins TRBV5-1 and TRBJ1-1; TRBD1 agrees at 9 bases. This CDR3 is 15 amino acids long. Germline-derived CDR1 and CDR2 are SGHRS and YFSETQ. After removal of 2 bases from V and 3 bases from J, the junction contained 5 bases not matched to a gene. The CDR3 sequence is CASSFGTGYDTEAFF. In DNA, the CDR3 is TGCGCCAGCAGCTTCGGGACAGGGTACGACACTGAAGCTTTCTTT.

As regards this clonotype: Mismatch with germline at one junction end may stem from a read error. The chain has TRBV6-5 and TRBJ2-7, with D possibly being TRBD1 or TRBD2 (5 bases each). Germline CDR1 MNHEY, CDR2 SVGAGI. The CDR3 is 13 amino acids. The CDR3 reads CASSYKGPYEQYF. The CDR3 DNA sequence: TGTGCCAGCAGTTACAAGGGACCGTACGAGCAGTACTTT.

This clonotype was detected once. Being one base from a much bigger clone, this may be a read error. Here the CDR3 DNA reads TGCGGTGCTAGAGAAGCGGGGGATTCGCAGTATTTT. It yields the protein CGAREAGDSQYF. J is TRBJ2-3 and V is TRBV20-1; TRBD2 agrees at 8 bases. This CDR3 is 12 amino acids long. Germline V gene lookup returns CDR1 DFQATT and CDR2 SNEGSKA (reference sequence).

Of note for this clonotype: A junction end diverges from the germline sequence, so it may reflect a read error. V gene TRBV7-9 combines with J gene TRBJ2-5; 13 bases fit TRBD2. Germline-derived CDR1 and CDR2 are SEHNR and FQNEAQ (reference sequence). The CDR3 has 17 amino acids. This CDR3 reads CVSSKTGTSGNKETQYF. Here the CDR3 DNA reads TGTGTCAGCAGCAAAACTGGGACTAGCGGGAATAAGGAGACCCAGTACTTC.

There are many counts of this clonotype. The rearrangement uses TRBV29-1 and TRBJ1-1, with TRBD1 as a possible D gene (5 bases). The germline V gene has CDR1 SQVTM and CDR2 ANQGSEA. The CDR3 is 15 amino acids. Trimming removed 4 bases from V and 1 base from J, with 16 bases in between. For the CDR3, the DNA is TGCAGCGTTGTGTCAGGGAGGTCGGCGAACACTGAAGCTTTCTTT. Encoded protein: CSVVSGRSANTEAFF.

In this sample, this clonotype turned up many times. The gene calls are TRBV5-1 and TRBJ2-1, with D possibly TRBD2 on 5 matching bases. Trimming pared 4 bases from V and 8 bases from J, leaving 19 bases between. This CDR3 region has 15 residues. Germline V gene data show CDR1 as SGHRS and CDR2 as YFSETQ. CDR3 bases: TGCGCCAGCAGCCGGGATCCGGGCTCCGAGGATGAGCAGTTCTTC. It translates to CASSRDPGSEDEQFF. Complete variable domain (other parts from reference TRBV5-1 and TRBJ2-1): KAGVTQTPRYLIKTRGQQVTLSCSPISGHRSVSWYQQTPGQGLQFLFEYFSETQRNKGNFPGRFSGRQFSNSRSEMNVSTLELGDSALYLCASSRDPGSEDEQFFGPGTRLTVL.

Notes on this clonotype: A much larger clone sits a single nucleotide away, making a read error possible. The rearrangement uses TRBV5-6 and TRBJ1-1; D might be TRBD1 (6 bases). The CDR3 contains 17 residues. V was trimmed by 4 bases and J by 3 bases, leaving 22 bases between them. Germline V lookup: CDR1 SGHDT, CDR2 YYEEEE. The CDR3 is CASSHNFLDRIDTEAFF. CDR3 DNA sequence: TGTGCCAGCAGCCACAACTTCCTGGACAGAATTGACACTGAAGCTTTCTTT.